The source of this T cell receptor beta chain is a study of T cell repertoires in cytomegalovirus infection. Via MiXCR, TCRdb re-called the reads, giving one row per CDR3 protein. The table lists about 47,000 distinct CDR3 sequences, roughly a fifth of them singletons. Study-wide findings and caveats: In two of eight donors, the top clonotype was HLA-C-restricted CMV-specific.

As concerns this clonotype: Its antigen is currently unknown.

V trimming: 5 bases; J trimming: 8 bases; junction bases outside the gene matches: 7. The CDR3 sequence is 14 residues long. The clonotype comes from a human donor in good health (CMV status not recorded). Some clones in this sample may be carry-over from other donors' samples. This chain connects TRBV12-3 or TRBV12-4 to TRBJ2-2; 8 nucleotides line up with TRBD1. The sample here was CD8+ T cells from cultured PBMCs, taken from culture after CMV antigen stimulation. CDR3 amino acids: CASSLRQGQGELFF. The CDR3 nucleotides read TGTGCCAGCAGTCTCCGACAGGGGCAGGGGGAGCTGTTTTTT.